Shown below are 3 T cell receptor beta chains from a single sample sequenced in a study of OX40 agonist ivuxolimab in advanced cancers. Here immunoSEQ multiplex PCR was the method, and the copy in TCRdb shows in-frame clones only, minus some. The profile shows under 70,000 clones, approximately 86% of them singletons. The sequencing used CD4+ or CD8+ T cells sorted from blood, collected in a trial of the OX40 agonist ivuxolimab. These receptors came from an adult with an advanced solid tumor such as melanoma, head and neck, liver or kidney cancer.

The chain links TRBV19 to TRBJ1-5, with TRBD1 matching 8 bases. Trimming at V came to 6 bases and at J to 1 base, leaving 5 bases not matched to a gene. Germline lookup yields CDR1 LNHDA and CDR2 SQIVND (reference sequence). This CDR3 contains 15 residues. The CDR3 nucleotides are TGTGCCAGTAGCGCCCGGGACAGGAGCAATCAGCCCCAGCATTTT. Translated: CASSARDRSNQPQHF.

CDR3 nucleotide sequence: TGTGCCTGGACAGCTCAAGAGACCCAGTACTTC. Residues: CAWTAQETQYF. The chain has TRBV30 and TRBJ2-5; D unresolved. The CDR3 has 11 residues. V dropped 4 bases and J dropped 2 bases, with 5 bases sitting between them. CDR1 GTSNPN and CDR2 SVGIG come from the germline V gene (reference sequence).

This clone came up once. This chain joins TRBV4-3 and TRBJ2-7; a possible D gene is TRBD1 (5 bases). The CDR3 contains 13 residues. From germline, CDR1 is LGHNA and CDR2 YSLEER. Deletions cut 4 bases from V and 6 bases from J, with 13 bases between. The CDR3 sequence: CASSPGIRSEQYF. CDR3 nucleotides: TGCGCCAGCAGCCCAGGGATAAGGAGCGAGCAGTACTTC.